This T cell receptor beta chain was sequenced for a study of control samples from healthy donors and cancer patients (dated by TCRdb to about 2020). Preparation of the library involved the immunoSEQ multiplex PCR assay. TCRdb mirrors the immuneACCESS table, restricted to in-frame sequences. Some clones are absent from its copies; in checked studies, under half trace to an unresolved V gene, and the reason for the others is unknown. Counted in this sample were some 160,000 clones; approximately 96% of them appeared once. Approximately 8% of the sample goes to the ten largest clones. Concerning this clone itself: Its antigen specificity is not known. No base qualities exist here, and no much larger clone lies one base off it.

The receptor comes from a woman aged 40 to 49 in good health. Sequenced sample: blood.

The CDR3 sequence is CASSSFQVVSTEAFF. The DNA reads TGTGCCAGCAGCAGCTTTCAAGTCGTTTCCACTGAAGCTTTCTTT. The rearranged chain carries TRBV7-2 and TRBJ1-1; no confident D gene assignment can be made. V was cut back by 5 bases and J by 4 bases, leaving a gap of 17 bases between them. The germline V gene sets CDR1 to SGHTA and CDR2 to FQGNSA. From the cysteine up to the phenylalanine, the CDR3 has a length of 15 residues. The kept DNA is CDR3 alone, 45 bases in frame from the first base.